The 18 T cell receptor beta chains in this list originate from one sample, sequenced in a study of tumor and adjacent non-tumor tissue in lung cancer. The library came from three nested PCR rounds adapted from ARM-PCR protocols. TCRdb re-called the multiplex PCR reads with MiXCR, one entry per CDR3 protein. Here the sample spans approximately 100,000 distinct CDR3 sequences, roughly two thirds being singletons. This sample's RNA came from whole unsorted tissue. Distant lung tissue was collected more than 3 cm away from the tumor edge. Sequencing was carried out using distant non-tumor lung tissue. These receptors were collected from a man aged 55-75 years with non-small cell lung cancer.

In regard to this clonotype: Because the CDR3 is missing its conserved closing phenylalanine or tryptophan, this is likely a read error. The chain combines TRBV29-1 with TRBJ2-1; 10 nucleotides agree with TRBD2. CDR1 and CDR2 from the germline V gene are SQVTM and ANQGSEA. The CDR3 runs 13 residues. The DNA for the CDR3 is TGCAGTGTTGTGGGGACTAGCGTGTATGATCAGTTCTTA. This encodes CSVVGTSVYDQFL.

As regards this clonotype: Since the CDR3 does not end with the conserved phenylalanine or tryptophan, this likely comes from a read error. The J gene is TRBJ2-6, the V gene TRBV11-2; a possible D gene is TRBD1 (6 bases). Germline V gives CDR1 SGHAT, CDR2 FQNNGV. This CDR3 has 15 amino acids. The CDR3 is CVSSQQGSGANILTL. The CDR3 region has the DNA TGTGTCAGCAGCCAACAGGGTTCTGGGGCCAACATCCTGACTCTC.

This clonotype was seen many times. The DNA of the CDR3 is TGTGCCAGCAGCCCCACAGGGGTAACTAATGAAAAACTGTTTTTT. Its protein product is CASSPTGVTNEKLFF. The rearrangement links TRBV5-5 to TRBJ1-4; 7 bases agree with TRBD1. Unmatched junction bases numbered 4, after V lost 4 bases and J lost 1 base. This CDR3 spans 15 amino acids. Germline CDR1 and CDR2: SGHKS and YYEKEE (reference sequence).

In DNA, the CDR3 is TGTGCCAGCAGCCGGACTAGCGGGAGCCCCTACAATGAGCAGTTCTTC. Amino acid sequence: CASSRTSGSPYNEQFF. This chain joins TRBV11-2 and TRBJ2-1; 13 bases match TRBD2. The CDR3 is 16 residues long. Germline CDR1 and CDR2: SGHAT and FQNNGV. The V gene end was trimmed by 5 bases and the J gene end by 2 bases; junction bases not matched to a gene: 3.

This clonotype was seen at least ten times. This chain uses TRBV4-1 with TRBJ1-5; D perhaps matches TRBD1 (6 bases). Trimming removed 0 bases at V and 7 bases at J, with 10 bases between. The CDR3 contains 14 residues. Germline V lookup: CDR1 MGHRA, CDR2 YSYEKL. CDR3 bases: TGCGCCAGCAGCCAAGATGAGGGGGGCCAGCCCCAGCATTTT. Translated: CASSQDEGGQPQHF.

This clonotype was recorded once. One end of the junction fails to match germline, which may point to a read error. Here the CDR3 DNA reads TGTGACAGCAGCTCAACACACCTTCCGGGGGGGAACTACGAGCAGTACTTC. It is translated as CDSSSTHLPGGNYEQYF. The chain couples TRBV7-8 to TRBJ2-7; 8 nucleotides line up with TRBD2. The CDR3 has 17 amino acids. Per the germline V gene, CDR1 is SGHVS and CDR2 is FQNEAQ.

Turning to this clonotype: Just one base apart from a much larger clone, this may be a read error. The chain employs TRBV6-5 and TRBJ2-6; the D is unclear. The germline V and J ends were trimmed by 5 bases and 0 bases, with 8 bases remaining between them. CDR1 is MNHEY and CDR2 is SVGAGI in the germline V gene. The CDR3 spans 15 residues. The CDR3 DNA reads TGTGCCAGCAGTAAGGAGTCCTCTGGGGCCAACGTCCTGACTTTC. Its translation: CASSKESSGANVLTF.

This clonotype was seen once. This could be a read error, since a much larger clone is one nucleotide away. The rearrangement joins TRBV28 to TRBJ2-7; tentatively, D is TRBD1 (6 bases). The V gene's germline CDR1 is MDHEN and CDR2 SYDVKM. The CDR3 is 12 amino acids. V lost 3 bases and J lost 6, with 9 bases in between. This CDR3 is CASSFPRGEQYF. CDR3 coding DNA: TGTGCCAGCAGTTTCCCCAGGGGCGAGCAGTACTTC.

Only a few counts were recorded for this clonotype. The chain is built from TRBV11-1 and TRBJ2-7, with 8 bases lining up with TRBD1. Germline values: CDR1 SGHAT, CDR2 FQDESV (reference sequence). The CDR3 runs 15 residues. The V and J ends lost 4 bases and 4 bases, in that order; junction bases with no gene match: 9. As DNA, the CDR3 is TGTGCCAGCAGCTCTAGCCGGGACAGGACATACGAGCAGTACTTC. This translates into CASSSSRDRTYEQYF.

The chain carries TRBV28 and TRBJ2-7; 9 bases are a match to TRBD2. Trimming at V came to 8 bases and at J to 5 bases, leaving 10 bases not matched to a gene. CDR3 length: 14 residues. CDR1 and CDR2 from the germline V gene are MDHEN and SYDVKM. CDR3 in amino acids: CASRYSGLADEQYF. CDR3 in DNA: TGTGCCAGCCGTTATTCGGGACTAGCAGACGAGCAGTACTTC.

The rearrangement links TRBV10-3 to TRBJ2-3; D unresolved. This CDR3 comprises 15 residues. CDR1 and CDR2 from the germline V gene are ENHRY and SYGVKD. Trimming took off 8 bases at V and 0 bases at J, with 15 bases between the two ends. The CDR3 sequence: CAIATTTGSTDTQYF. DNA for the CDR3: TGTGCCATCGCTACGACAACGGGTAGCACAGATACGCAGTATTTT.

This clonotype has a handful of counts. The chain joins TRBV27 to TRBJ2-5, with 7 bases lining up with TRBD1. The CDR3 has 16 amino acids. The germline V gene encodes CDR1 MNHEY and CDR2 SMNVEV (reference sequence). The J segment lost 0 bases and the V segment lost 5 bases, leaving 9 bases of the junction unmatched. In DNA form, the CDR3 reads TGTGCCAGCAGTCCCCGGACAGGTAGTGACCAAGAGACCCAGTACTTC. Translating gives CASSPRTGSDQETQYF.

This clonotype was detected only once. A much larger clone is a single base away; this may be a read error. The rearrangement joins TRBV6-6 to TRBJ1-2; D is undetermined. Per germline, CDR1 MNHNY and CDR2 SVGAGI (reference sequence). The CDR3 length is 15 residues. Between the trimmed V and J ends, which lost 7 bases and 0 bases, there was a span of 15 bases. This chain's CDR3 is CASTWFSSANYGYTF. The CDR3, as DNA: TGTGCCAGCACGTGGTTCTCGAGTGCTAACTATGGCTACACCTTC.

Notes on this clonotype: The missing conserved phenylalanine or tryptophan at the end of this CDR3 makes a read error likely. This rearrangement joins TRBV11-2 to TRBJ2-4, with a possible D match to TRBD1 (6 bases). The CDR3 covers 17 residues. From germline, CDR1 is SGHAT and CDR2 FQNNGV. The CDR3 DNA reads as TGTGCCAGCAGCAGTGATATCTCAGGGGTCGCCAAAAACGTTCAGTACATC. Its translation: CASSSDISGVAKNVQYI.

Concerning this clonotype itself: This sequence may be a read error, since a much larger clone differs from it by one base. The J gene is TRBJ1-3, the V gene TRBV12-3 or TRBV12-4; 8 bases align to TRBD1. This CDR3 is 14 amino acids long. DNA of the CDR3: TGTGCCAGCAGATTCGGGACAGGAGGAAACAGCATATATTTT. This sequence encodes CASRFGTGGNSIYF.

This clonotype was counted at least ten times. The J gene is TRBJ2-1, the V gene TRBV12-3 or TRBV12-4; 16 nucleotides agree with TRBD2. The CDR3 spans 17 residues. V gave up 5 bases and J gave up 7 bases; unmatched junction bases: 8. CDR3 residues: CASSKRGLAGGGNEQFF. CDR3 nucleotide sequence: TGTGCCAGCAGTAAAAGGGGACTAGCGGGGGGGGGTAATGAGCAGTTCTTC.

Remarks on this clonotype: This may be a read error, as it is one base from a much larger clone. The V call is TRBV20-1, the J call TRBJ1-1; possibly TRBD1 for D (5 bases). The CDR3 covers 14 residues. The V end lost 6 bases, the J end lost 0 bases, and 14 bases lay between the germline ends. CDR1 is DFQATT and CDR2 is SNEGSKA in the germline V gene (reference sequence). CDR3 sequence reads: CSATRGGMNTEAFF. The CDR3 DNA follows: TGCAGTGCAACACGGGGGGGAATGAACACTGAAGCTTTCTTT.

Remarks on this clonotype: The CDR3 end shows no conserved phenylalanine or tryptophan, and so a read error is likely. The V gene is TRBV10-2, the J gene TRBJ1-1, with D possibly being TRBD1 (6 bases). CDR1 is WSHSY and CDR2 is SAAADI in the germline V gene. The CDR3 contains 13 residues. With 8 bases removed from V and 4 bases from J, the gap between germline ends came to 14 bases. CDR3 sequence (DNA): TGCGCCAGCTTCGGACAGCGGGGCACTGAAGCTTTCGTT. Translating gives CASFGQRGTEAFV.